Sequencing of this TCR beta chain was carried out in a study of technical replicates of blood from a handful of donors. The table came from immunoSEQ multiplex PCR; TCRdb's copy has only in-frame clones and leaves some out. The sample shows about 61,000 clones, more than 75% of them seen only once. Germline V CDR1 and CDR2: MNHEY, SVGAGI. The CDR3 runs to 15 residues. V lost 0 bases to trimming and J lost 6 bases, with 9 bases between them. V and J are TRBV6-5 and TRBJ1-6; unclear D gene. The receptor was derived from a human donor in good health. Some clones in this sample may be carry-over from other donors' samples. The sample taken for sequencing was PBMCs. As DNA, the CDR3 is TGTGCCAGCAGTTACTCTCGAGGCAGTAATTCACCCCTCCACTTT. The encoded protein is CASSYSRGSNSPLHF.